These T cell receptor beta chains were read from a single sample in a study of metastatic and nonmetastatic thyroid tumors. With MiXCR, TCRdb reprocessed the PCR reads. The sample has 11,000 or so clones; under 30% are singletons. Sequencing used adjacent normal tissue. These receptors were collected from a male donor with papillary thyroid cancer or a benign thyroid nodule (not recorded which). Some clones in this sample may be carry-over from other donors' samples. CDR3s include the opening cysteine and the closing phenylalanine or tryptophan. The D gene is left open where the match is weak. Clone size appears in some rows only: once, few, many, or a class for an expanded clone.

-	TRBV5-8	TRBJ2-7	TRBD1	TGTGCCAGCAGCTTGTACAGGGGAATTCACTACTACGAGCAGTACTTC	CASSLYRGIHYYEQYF
-	TRBV7-3	TRBJ1-1	-	TGTGCCAGCAGCTCGACTCCGATCACTGAAGCTTTCTTT	CASSSTPITEAFF
-	TRBV12-5	TRBJ2-2	-	TGTGCTAGTGGTTTGGCGGTGGGGGCCGGGGAGCTGTTTTTT	CASGLAVGAGELFF
-	TRBV5-1	TRBJ2-7	TRBD1	TGCGCCAGCAGCTTAGGACAGGGGGCAACCTACGAGCAGTACTTC	CASSLGQGATYEQYF
few	TRBV7-9	TRBJ1-3	-	TGTGCCAGCGGAGGTGGAAACACCATATATTTT	CASGGGNTIYF
many	TRBV7-2	TRBJ2-3	TRBD2	TGTGCCAGCAGCTTAGGGCTAGCGGGAGGGCGGAGCACAGATACGCAGTATTTT	CASSLGLAGGRSTDTQYF
-	TRBV6-2/TRBV6-3	TRBJ2-2	-	TGTGCCAGCAGCAAACAGGGAGCAACGGGCGGGGAGCTGTTTTTT	CASSKQGATGGELFF
-	TRBV7-6	TRBJ2-5	-	TGTGCCAGCAGCTTAGGGGAGGCAGAGACCCGGTACTTC	CASSLGEAETRYF
many	TRBV5-1	TRBJ2-7	-	TGCGCCAGCAGCTTGGCAGGGGGACTTTTCTACGAGCAGTACTTC	CASSLAGGLFYEQYF
-	TRBV5-1	TRBJ2-1	TRBD2	TGCGCCAGCAGCTTGGCCGGGACTAGCGGGAGTAAGCAGTTCTTC	CASSLAGTSGSKQFF
medium-sized	TRBV27	TRBJ2-3	-	TGTGCCAGCAAATCGGGCTATGGGGGCACAGATACGCAGTATTTT	CASKSGYGGTDTQYF
medium-sized	TRBV5-6	TRBJ1-6	-	TGTGCCAGCAGCCTATGGGACATGGTGGATTCACCCCTCCACTTT	CASSLWDMVDSPLHF
-	TRBV20-1	TRBJ2-7	-	TGCAGTGCTAGAGAGGCGGAGGGATTCTACGAGCAGTACTTC	CSAREAEGFYEQYF
-	TRBV4-2	TRBJ2-5	-	TGTGCCAGCAGCCAAGATCGGGTCCACCGCCAAGAGACCCAGTACTTC	CASSQDRVHRQETQYF
-	TRBV6-1	TRBJ1-1	TRBD1	TGTGCCAGCAGTAAAGACAGGGGCCTAATGAACACTGAAGCTTTCTTT	CASSKDRGLMNTEAFF
-	TRBV6-1	TRBJ2-7	TRBD2	TGTGCCAGCAGTGAACAATTAAGCGGGGCGAGCTCCTACGAGCAGTACTTC	CASSEQLSGASSYEQYF
-	TRBV30	TRBJ1-4	-	TGTGCCGGCGGCCCGAACAAAGGACGAAAACTGTTTTTT	CAGGPNKGRKLFF
medium-sized	TRBV7-8	TRBJ2-7	-	TGTGCCAGCAGCTTTTTGCGGACCTCCTACGAGCAGTACTTC	CASSFLRTSYEQYF
-	TRBV30	TRBJ1-1	TRBD1	TGTGCGTTCGACAGGGAGAGGACTGAAGCTTTCTTT	CAFDRERTEAFF
few	TRBV7-2	TRBJ1-2	-	TGTGCCAGCAGCTTCGGGAGGGGGGCGCGGGATGGCTACACCTTC	CASSFGRGARDGYTF
-	TRBV5-1	TRBJ2-7	-	TGCGCCAGCAGGGGGGGGGCCGGCTACGAGCAGTACTTC	CASRGGAGYEQYF
-	TRBV30	TRBJ1-5	-	TGTGCCTGGAATCCGACGGGACTGAGCAATCAGCCCCAGCATTTT	CAWNPTGLSNQPQHF
few	TRBV2	TRBJ2-5	-	TGTGCCAGCACTCCTCGGGCCCAAGAGACCCAGTACTTC	CASTPRAQETQYF
few	TRBV28	TRBJ2-2	TRBD2	TGTGCCAGCAGTTTTCGACTAGCAGCCACCGGGGAGCTGTTTTTT	CASSFRLAATGELFF
-	TRBV27	TRBJ2-5	-	TGTGCCAGCGCGCCACGCAGAGCACCCCAAGAGACCCAGTACTTC	CASAPRRAPQETQYF
many	TRBV29-1	TRBJ2-3	-	TGCAGCGTTGTCATGGCGCCCCTCACCCAAGATACGCAGTATTTT	CSVVMAPLTQDTQYF
-	TRBV30	TRBJ1-1	-	TGTGCCTGGAGCTTTGTAGGTGAAGCTTTCTTT	CAWSFVGEAFF
-	TRBV28	TRBJ1-1	TRBD1	TGTGCCAGCAGTAGAAGGGGACAGGGGAACACTGAAGCTTTCTTT	CASSRRGQGNTEAFF
-	TRBV20-1	TRBJ2-1	TRBD2	TGCAGTGCTAGAGATTACCCCCTGCGTGCGGGAGGTGATGAGCAGTTCTTC	CSARDYPLRAGGDEQFF
medium-sized	TRBV9	TRBJ2-1	TRBD1	TGTGCCAGCAGCGTCCACGTGACAGGGAATTTTTGGGAGCAGTTCTTC	CASSVHVTGNFWEQFF
-	TRBV5-1	TRBJ2-1	-	TGCGCCAGCAGCCTCACTAGAATGTTGGACAATGAGCAGTTCTTC	CASSLTRMLDNEQFF
medium-sized	TRBV12-3/TRBV12-4	TRBJ2-7	-	TGTGCCAGCAGTTTAGCAGGGCTCTACGAGCAGTACTTC	CASSLAGLYEQYF
medium-sized	TRBV5-6	TRBJ1-6	-	TGTGCCAGCAGCTTGCGTCAGGCCAATTCACCCCTCCACTTT	CASSLRQANSPLHF
-	TRBV29-1	TRBJ2-7	TRBD2	TGCAGCGTTGAAGGGACTAGCACCGAGCAGTACTTC	CSVEGTSTEQYF
many	TRBV18	TRBJ1-1	TRBD1	TGTGCCAGCTCACAGGACGGACAGGGGGTGAAAGCTTTCTTT	CASSQDGQGVKAFF
-	TRBV6-1	TRBJ2-5	-	TGTGCCACTTCGGCCTCTTACGGGGGTCCCGCGGAGACCCAGTACTTC	CATSASYGGPAETQYF
-	TRBV2	TRBJ1-6	-	TGTGCCAGCACAGGAACCTCCTATAATTCACCCCTCCACTTT	CASTGTSYNSPLHF
-	TRBV28	TRBJ2-6	TRBD1	TGTGCCAGCGATTCCCTTAGTGGACAGGCGACTTCTGGGGCCAACGTCCTGACTTTC	CASDSLSGQATSGANVLTF
medium-sized	TRBV2	TRBJ1-5	-	TGTGCCAGCAGTCCAAAGGGTGACAGGAGAAATCAGCCCCAGCATTTT	CASSPKGDRRNQPQHF
-	TRBV18	TRBJ1-4	TRBD1	TGTGCCAGCTCTCAGGGACAGGGGCGAAATGAAAAACTGTTTTTT	CASSQGQGRNEKLFF
-	TRBV9	TRBJ2-3	-	TGTGCCAGCAGCGTAGGGCACAGCACAGATACGCAGTATTTT	CASSVGHSTDTQYF
-	TRBV6-4	TRBJ2-2	TRBD2	TGTGCCAGCAGTGAGGGAGCGGGAGAGCCCACCGGGGAGCTGTTTTTT	CASSEGAGEPTGELFF
medium-sized	TRBV2	TRBJ1-6	-	TGTGCCAGCAGGAGCCGGGCGGACAGAATTTTCCCCCTCCACTTT	CASRSRADRIFPLHF
few	TRBV2	TRBJ2-1	-	TGTGCCAGCAGCCGGGCCGGGCCCACCTACAATGAGCAGTTCTTC	CASSRAGPTYNEQFF
few	TRBV4-1	TRBJ2-7	TRBD1	TGCGCCAGCAGACAGGGACAGGGGGACTCCTACGAGCAGTACTTC	CASRQGQGDSYEQYF
-	TRBV13	TRBJ2-5	TRBD1	TGTGCCAGCAGCGTAACAGGGGGTGGTGGAGAGACCCAGTACTTC	CASSVTGGGGETQYF
-	TRBV5-1	TRBJ1-5	-	TGCGCCAGCAGCCCGACGGCAGGCAATCGGCCCCAGCATTTT	CASSPTAGNRPQHF
-	TRBV29-1	TRBJ2-1	-	TGCAGCGTGTCGCGGGGATGGCCCAATGAGCAGTTCTTC	CSVSRGWPNEQFF
-	TRBV5-1	TRBJ2-7	TRBD2	TGCGCCAGCAGCTCTAGCGGGAGCTCGAACTACGAGCAGTACTTC	CASSSSGSSNYEQYF
medium-sized	TRBV7-3	TRBJ2-2	-	TGTGCCAGCAGCTTCCCGCGCTTTGGTCAGATCAACACCGGGGAGCTGTTTTTT	CASSFPRFGQINTGELFF
few	TRBV20-1	TRBJ1-2	-	TGCAGTGCTAGATATACAGAGGTAGTTGGCTACACCTTC	CSARYTEVVGYTF
-	TRBV20-1	TRBJ2-2	-	TGCAGTGCGATCCCCGGGACCCGGAGGGCCGGGGAGCTGTTTTTT	CSAIPGTRRAGELFF
few	TRBV11-2	TRBJ2-3	-	TGTGCCAGCAGCTTATTTGGAACAGGACCTACTAGAGGGGGTACGCAGTATTTT	CASSLFGTGPTRGGTQYF
medium-sized	TRBV10-1	TRBJ2-3	TRBD2	TGCGCCAGCAGCGAGCGGGCCAGCGGGGTTGGAGATACGCAGTATTTT	CASSERASGVGDTQYF
-	TRBV6-1	TRBJ2-7	TRBD1	TGTGCCAGCGGGGGACAGGGGTCCTACGAGCAGTACTTC	CASGGQGSYEQYF